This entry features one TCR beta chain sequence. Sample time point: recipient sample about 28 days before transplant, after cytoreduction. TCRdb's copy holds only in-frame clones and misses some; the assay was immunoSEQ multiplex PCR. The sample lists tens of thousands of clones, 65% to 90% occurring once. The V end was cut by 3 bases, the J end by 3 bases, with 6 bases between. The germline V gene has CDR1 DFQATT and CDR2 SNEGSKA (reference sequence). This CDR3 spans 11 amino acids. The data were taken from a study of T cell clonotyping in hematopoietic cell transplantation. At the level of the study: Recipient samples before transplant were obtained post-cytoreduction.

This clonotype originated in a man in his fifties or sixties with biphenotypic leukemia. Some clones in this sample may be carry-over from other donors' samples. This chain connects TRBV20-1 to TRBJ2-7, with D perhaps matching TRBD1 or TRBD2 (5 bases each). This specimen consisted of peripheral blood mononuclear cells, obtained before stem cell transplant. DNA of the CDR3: TGCAGTGCTAGTGGGGGCTACGAGCAGTACTTC. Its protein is CSASGGYEQYF.